This T cell receptor (beta chain) was sequenced during a study of blood T cells in healthy people across ages. CDR1 and CDR2 (germline): SNHLY, FYNNEI. The CDR3 runs 15 residues. Then a second PCR, running about 6 to 12 cycles, was carried out with a sample-barcoded 5' primer and a J-beta primer mix. TCRdb reprocessed the 5' RACE reads via MiXCR and lists one record per CDR3 protein. Of 600,000 or so distinct CDR3 sequences in the sample, roughly 31% were seen once. This receptor was obtained from a woman older than 75 in good health. Sample: blood. The J gene is TRBJ2-7, the V gene TRBV2; D may be TRBD1 or TRBD2 (5 bases each). The DNA matches TRBJ2-5 better at its end, which makes the J call doubtful. CDR3 DNA: TGTGCCAGCTGGGACCGGGACCTGGGGAAAGAGACCCAGTACTTC. Residues: CASWDRDLGKETQYF.